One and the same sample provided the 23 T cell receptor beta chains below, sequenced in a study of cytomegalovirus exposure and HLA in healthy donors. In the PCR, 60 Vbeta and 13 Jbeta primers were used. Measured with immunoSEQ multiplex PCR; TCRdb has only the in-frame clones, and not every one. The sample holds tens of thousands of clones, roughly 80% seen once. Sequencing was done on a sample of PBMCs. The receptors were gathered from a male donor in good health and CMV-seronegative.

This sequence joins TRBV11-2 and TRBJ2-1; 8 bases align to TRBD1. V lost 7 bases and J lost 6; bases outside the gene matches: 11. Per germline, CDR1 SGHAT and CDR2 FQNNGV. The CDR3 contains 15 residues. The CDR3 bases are TGTGCCAGCACCCTATCGGGACAGGTACGCAATGAGCAGTTCTTC. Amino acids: CASTLSGQVRNEQFF.

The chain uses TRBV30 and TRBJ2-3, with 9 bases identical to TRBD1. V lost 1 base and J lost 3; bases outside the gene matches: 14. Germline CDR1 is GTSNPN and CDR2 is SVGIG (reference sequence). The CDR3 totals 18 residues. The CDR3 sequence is CAWSASIWDRDGTDTQYF. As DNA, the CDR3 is TGTGCCTGGAGTGCCTCTATTTGGGACAGGGACGGAACAGATACGCAGTATTTT. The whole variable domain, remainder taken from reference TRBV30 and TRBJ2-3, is SQTIHQWPATLVQPVGSPLSLECTVEGTSNPNLYWYRQAAGRGLQLLFYSVGIGQISSEVPQNLSASRPQDRQFILSSKKLLLSDSGFYLCAWSASIWDRDGTDTQYFGPGTRLTVL.

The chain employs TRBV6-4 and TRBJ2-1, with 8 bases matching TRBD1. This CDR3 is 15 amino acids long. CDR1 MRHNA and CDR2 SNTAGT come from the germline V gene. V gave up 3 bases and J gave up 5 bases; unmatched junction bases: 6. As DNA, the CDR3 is TGTGCCAGCAGTGAGACGACAGGGGACGACAATGAGCAGTTCTTC. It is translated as CASSETTGDDNEQFF.

CDR3 coding DNA: TGTGCCATCAACCGACAGGGAGGCTATGGCTACACCTTC. Translation: CAINRQGGYGYTF. This chain uses TRBV10-3 with TRBJ1-2; 7 bases agree with TRBD1. The V segment lost 7 bases and the J segment 4 bases; nucleotides outside the gene matches: 6. This CDR3 has 13 amino acids. Germline values: CDR1 ENHRY, CDR2 SYGVKD.

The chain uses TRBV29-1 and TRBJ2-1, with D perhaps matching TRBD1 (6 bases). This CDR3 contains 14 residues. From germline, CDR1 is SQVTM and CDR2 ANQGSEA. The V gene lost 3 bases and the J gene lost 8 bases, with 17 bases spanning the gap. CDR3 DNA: TGCAGCGTTGATGGGGACATGGGGAGCGATGAGCAGTTCTTC. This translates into CSVDGDMGSDEQFF.

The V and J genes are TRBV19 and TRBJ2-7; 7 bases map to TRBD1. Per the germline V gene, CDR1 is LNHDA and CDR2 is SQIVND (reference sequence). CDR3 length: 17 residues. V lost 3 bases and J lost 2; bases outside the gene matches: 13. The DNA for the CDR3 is TGTGCCAGTAGTATTTTAGGGGGACAGCAGAGGACCTACGAGCAGTACTTC. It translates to CASSILGGQQRTYEQYF.

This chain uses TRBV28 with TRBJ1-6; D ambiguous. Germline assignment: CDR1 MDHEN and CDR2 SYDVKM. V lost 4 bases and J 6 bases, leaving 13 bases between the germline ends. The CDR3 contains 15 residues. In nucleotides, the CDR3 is TGTGCCAGCAGTTCGGAGGGCCACTTTAATTCACCCCTCCACTTT. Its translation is CASSSEGHFNSPLHF. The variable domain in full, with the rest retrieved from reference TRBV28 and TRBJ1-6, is DVKVTQSSRYLVKRTGEKVFLECVQDMDHENMFWYRQDPGLGLRLIYFSYDVKMKEKGDIPEGYSVSREKKERFSLILESASTNQTSMYLCASSSEGHFNSPLHFGNGTRLTVT.

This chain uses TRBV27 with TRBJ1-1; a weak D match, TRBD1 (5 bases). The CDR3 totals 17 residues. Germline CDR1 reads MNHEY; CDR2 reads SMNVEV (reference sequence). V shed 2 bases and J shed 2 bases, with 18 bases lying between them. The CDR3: CASSLRRDGARNTEAFF. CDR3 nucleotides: TGTGCCAGCAGTTTACGCAGAGATGGGGCCCGAAACACTGAAGCTTTCTTT.

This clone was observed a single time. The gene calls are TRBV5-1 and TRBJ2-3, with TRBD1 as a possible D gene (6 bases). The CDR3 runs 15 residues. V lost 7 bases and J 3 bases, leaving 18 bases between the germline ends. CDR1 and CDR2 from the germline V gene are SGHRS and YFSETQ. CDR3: CASLGAGESTDTQYF. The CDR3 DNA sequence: TGCGCCAGCTTGGGGGCAGGGGAGTCGACAGATACGCAGTATTTT. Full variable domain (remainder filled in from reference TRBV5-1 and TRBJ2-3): KAGVTQTPRYLIKTRGQQVTLSCSPISGHRSVSWYQQTPGQGLQFLFEYFSETQRNKGNFPGRFSGRQFSNSRSEMNVSTLELGDSALYLCASLGAGESTDTQYFGPGTRLTVL.

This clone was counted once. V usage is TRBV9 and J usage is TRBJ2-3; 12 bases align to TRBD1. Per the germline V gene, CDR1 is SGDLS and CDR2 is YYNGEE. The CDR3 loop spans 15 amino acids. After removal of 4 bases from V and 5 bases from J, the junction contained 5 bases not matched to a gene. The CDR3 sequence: CASSFRDRGQDTQYF. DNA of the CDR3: TGTGCCAGCAGCTTCCGGGACAGGGGGCAAGATACGCAGTATTTT.

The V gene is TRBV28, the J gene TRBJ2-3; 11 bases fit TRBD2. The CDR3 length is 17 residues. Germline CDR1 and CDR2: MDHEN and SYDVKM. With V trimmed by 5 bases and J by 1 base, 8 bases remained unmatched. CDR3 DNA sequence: TGTGCCAGCAGTCCCCGGATAGCGGGGGGGGGCACAGATACGCAGTATTTT. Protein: CASSPRIAGGGTDTQYF.

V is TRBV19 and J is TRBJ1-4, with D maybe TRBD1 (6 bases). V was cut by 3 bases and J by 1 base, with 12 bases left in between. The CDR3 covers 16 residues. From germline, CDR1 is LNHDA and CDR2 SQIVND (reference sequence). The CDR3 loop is CASSIGRGGTNEKLFF. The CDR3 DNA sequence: TGTGCCAGTAGTATCGGCAGGGGTGGAACTAATGAAAAACTGTTTTTT.

The CDR3 DNA follows: TGTGCCAGCCGCCCCTCAGTGAACACTGAAGCTTTCTTT. Protein sequence: CASRPSVNTEAFF. This chain links TRBV19 with TRBJ1-1; no clear D. The V and J ends lost 9 bases and 0 bases respectively, with 11 bases between them. The CDR3 runs to 13 residues. The germline V gene has CDR1 LNHDA and CDR2 SQIVND (reference sequence). Full variable domain (missing parts from reference TRBV19 and TRBJ1-1): DGGITQSPKYLFRKEGQNVTLSCEQNLNHDAMYWYRQDPGQGLRLIYYSQIVNDFQKGDIAEGYSVSREKKESFPLTVTSAQKNPTAFYLCASRPSVNTEAFFGQGTRLTVV.

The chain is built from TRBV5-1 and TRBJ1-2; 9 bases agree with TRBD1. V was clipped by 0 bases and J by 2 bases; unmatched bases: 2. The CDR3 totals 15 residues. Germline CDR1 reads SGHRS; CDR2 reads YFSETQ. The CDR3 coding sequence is TGCGCCAGCAGCTTGGACGGGACAGGGAACTATGGCTACACCTTC. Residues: CASSLDGTGNYGYTF.

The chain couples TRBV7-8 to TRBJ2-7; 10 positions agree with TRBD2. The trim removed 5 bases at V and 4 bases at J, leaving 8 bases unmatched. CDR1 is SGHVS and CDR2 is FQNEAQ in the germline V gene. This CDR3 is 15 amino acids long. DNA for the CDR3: TGTGCCAGCAGCCAAACTAGCGGGACGGAATACGAGCAGTACTTC. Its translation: CASSQTSGTEYEQYF. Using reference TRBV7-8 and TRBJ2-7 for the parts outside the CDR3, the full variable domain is GAGVSQSPRYKVAKRGQDVALRCDPISGHVSLFWYQQALGQGPEFLTYFQNEAQLDKSGLPSDRFFAERPEGSVSTLKIQRTQQEDSAVYLCASSQTSGTEYEQYFGPGTRLTVT.

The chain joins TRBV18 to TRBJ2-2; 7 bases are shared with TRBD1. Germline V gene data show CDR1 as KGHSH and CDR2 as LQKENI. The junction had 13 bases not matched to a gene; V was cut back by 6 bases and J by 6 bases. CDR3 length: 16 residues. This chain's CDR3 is CASSHGTAVESGELFF. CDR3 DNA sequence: TGTGCCAGCTCCCACGGGACAGCTGTCGAATCCGGGGAGCTGTTTTTT.

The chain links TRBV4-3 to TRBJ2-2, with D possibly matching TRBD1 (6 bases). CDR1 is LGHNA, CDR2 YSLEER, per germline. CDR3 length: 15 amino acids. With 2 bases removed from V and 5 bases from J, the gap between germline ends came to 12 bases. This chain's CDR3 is CASSQHRVYTGELFF. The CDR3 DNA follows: TGCGCCAGCAGCCAACACAGGGTTTATACCGGGGAGCTGTTTTTT.

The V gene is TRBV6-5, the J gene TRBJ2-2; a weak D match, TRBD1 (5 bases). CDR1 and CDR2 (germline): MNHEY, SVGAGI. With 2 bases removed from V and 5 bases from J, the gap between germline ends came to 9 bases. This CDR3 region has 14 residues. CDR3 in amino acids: CASSYDSGTGELFF. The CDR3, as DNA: TGTGCCAGCAGTTACGACTCAGGGACCGGGGAGCTGTTTTTT.

The CDR3 sequence is CASTYVNEQFF. The CDR3 nucleotides read TGTGCCAGCACCTATGTGAATGAGCAGTTCTTC. The chain uses TRBV25-1 and TRBJ2-1; D is uncertain. The germline gives CDR1 MGHDK, CDR2 SYGVNS. The CDR3 extends over 11 amino acids. With 7 bases removed from V and 7 bases from J, the gap between germline ends came to 8 bases.

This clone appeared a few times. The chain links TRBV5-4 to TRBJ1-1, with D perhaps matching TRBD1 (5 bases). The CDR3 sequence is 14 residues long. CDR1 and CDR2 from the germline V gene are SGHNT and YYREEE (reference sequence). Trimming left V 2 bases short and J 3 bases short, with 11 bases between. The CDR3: CASSLYGAYTEAFF. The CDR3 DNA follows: TGTGCCAGCAGCTTATATGGGGCCTACACTGAAGCTTTCTTT.

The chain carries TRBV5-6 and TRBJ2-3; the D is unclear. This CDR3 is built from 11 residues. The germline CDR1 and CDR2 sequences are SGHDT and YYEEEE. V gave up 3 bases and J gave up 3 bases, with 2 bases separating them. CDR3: CASSSTDTQYF. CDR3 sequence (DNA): TGTGCCAGCAGCTCGACAGATACGCAGTATTTT.

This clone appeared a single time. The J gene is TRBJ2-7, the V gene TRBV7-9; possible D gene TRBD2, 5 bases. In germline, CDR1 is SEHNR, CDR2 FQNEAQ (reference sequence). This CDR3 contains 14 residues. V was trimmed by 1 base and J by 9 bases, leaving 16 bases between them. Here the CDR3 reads CASSLDSATGGQYF. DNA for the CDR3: TGTGCCAGCAGCTTAGATAGCGCGACTGGTGGGCAGTACTTC.

This chain's CDR3 is CASSLNRGGTEAFF. CDR3 nucleotide sequence: TGCGCCAGCAGCCTTAACAGGGGTGGGACTGAAGCTTTCTTT. The chain couples TRBV4-3 to TRBJ1-1; 7 bases match TRBD1. J lost 5 bases, V lost 4 bases, and 7 bases had no gene match. The CDR3 is 14 amino acids. From germline, CDR1 is LGHNA and CDR2 YSLEER.